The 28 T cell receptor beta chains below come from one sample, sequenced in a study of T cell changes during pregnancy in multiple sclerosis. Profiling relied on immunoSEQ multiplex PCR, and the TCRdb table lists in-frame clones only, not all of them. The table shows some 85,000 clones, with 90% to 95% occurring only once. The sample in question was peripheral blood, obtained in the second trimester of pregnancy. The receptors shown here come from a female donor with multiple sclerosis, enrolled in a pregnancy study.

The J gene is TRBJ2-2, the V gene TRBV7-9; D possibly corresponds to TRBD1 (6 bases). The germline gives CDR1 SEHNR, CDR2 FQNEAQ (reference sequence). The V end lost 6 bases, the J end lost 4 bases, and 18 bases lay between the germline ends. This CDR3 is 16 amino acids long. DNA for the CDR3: TGTGCCAGCAGGCCAGGGGAGAAGGGGGTCACCGGGGAGCTGTTTTTT. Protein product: CASRPGEKGVTGELFF.

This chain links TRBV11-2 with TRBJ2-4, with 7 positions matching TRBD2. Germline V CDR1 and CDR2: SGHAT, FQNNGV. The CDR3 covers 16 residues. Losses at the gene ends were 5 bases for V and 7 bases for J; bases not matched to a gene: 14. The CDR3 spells CASSPNRAGVGNIQYF. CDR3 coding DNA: TGTGCCAGCAGCCCCAATAGGGCGGGGGTTGGGAACATTCAGTACTTC.

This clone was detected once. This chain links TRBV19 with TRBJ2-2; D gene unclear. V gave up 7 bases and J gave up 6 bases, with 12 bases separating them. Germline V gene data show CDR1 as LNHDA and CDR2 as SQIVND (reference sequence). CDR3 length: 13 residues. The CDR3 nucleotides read TGTGCCAGTAACAATCACGCCCCCGGGGAGCTGTTTTTT. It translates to CASNNHAPGELFF.

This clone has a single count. The DNA for the CDR3 is TGTGCCAGTAGTGACCCCCAGGGGGCCCACTATGGCTACACCTTC. As protein: CASSDPQGAHYGYTF. This chain links TRBV19 with TRBJ1-2; 8 nucleotides match TRBD1. V was clipped by 5 bases and J by 3 bases; unmatched bases: 8. CDR3 length equals 15 residues. Germline V gene sequence: CDR1 LNHDA, CDR2 SQIVND (reference sequence). The variable domain in full, completed from reference TRBV19 and TRBJ1-2, reads DGGITQSPKYLFRKEGQNVTLSCEQNLNHDAMYWYRQDPGQGLRLIYYSQIVNDFQKGDIAEGYSVSREKKESFPLTVTSAQKNPTAFYLCASSDPQGAHYGYTFGSGTRLTVV.

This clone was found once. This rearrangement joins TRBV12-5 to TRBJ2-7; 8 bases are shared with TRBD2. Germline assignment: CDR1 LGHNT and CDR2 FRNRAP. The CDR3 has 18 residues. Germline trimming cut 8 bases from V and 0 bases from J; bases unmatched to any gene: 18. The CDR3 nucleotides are TGTGCTAGTTCTAGGCAGCCTTGGACTAGCAAATCCTCCTACGAGCAGTACTTC. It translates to CASSRQPWTSKSSYEQYF.

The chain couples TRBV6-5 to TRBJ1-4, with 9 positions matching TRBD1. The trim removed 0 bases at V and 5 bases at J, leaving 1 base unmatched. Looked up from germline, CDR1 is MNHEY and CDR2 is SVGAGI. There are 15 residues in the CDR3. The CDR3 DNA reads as TGTGCCAGCAGTTACTCTGGGACAGGGAATGAAAAACTGTTTTTT. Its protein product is CASSYSGTGNEKLFF.

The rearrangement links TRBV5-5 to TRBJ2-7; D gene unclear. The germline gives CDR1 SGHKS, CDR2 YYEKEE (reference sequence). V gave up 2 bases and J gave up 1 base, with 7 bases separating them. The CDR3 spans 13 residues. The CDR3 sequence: CASSFFGSYEQYF. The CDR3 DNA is TGTGCCAGCAGCTTCTTCGGGTCCTACGAGCAGTACTTC. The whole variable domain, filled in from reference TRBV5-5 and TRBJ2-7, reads DAGVTQSPTHLIKTRGQQVTLRCSPISGHKSVSWYQQVLGQGPQFIFQYYEKEERGRGNFPDRFSARQFPNYSSELNVNALLLGDSALYLCASSFFGSYEQYFGPGTRLTVT.

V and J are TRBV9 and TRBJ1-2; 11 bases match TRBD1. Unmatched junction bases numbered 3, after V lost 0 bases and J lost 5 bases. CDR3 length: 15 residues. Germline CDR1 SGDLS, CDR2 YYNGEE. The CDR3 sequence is CASSVGGTGGYGYTF. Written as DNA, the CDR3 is TGTGCCAGCAGCGTAGGAGGGACAGGGGGATATGGCTACACCTTC.

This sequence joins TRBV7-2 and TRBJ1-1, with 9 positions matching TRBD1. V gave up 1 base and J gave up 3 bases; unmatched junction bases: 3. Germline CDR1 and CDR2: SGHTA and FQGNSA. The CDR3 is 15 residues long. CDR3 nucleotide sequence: TGTGCCAGCAGCTTAGGGGGGGACAGGGACACTGAAGCTTTCTTT. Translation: CASSLGGDRDTEAFF.

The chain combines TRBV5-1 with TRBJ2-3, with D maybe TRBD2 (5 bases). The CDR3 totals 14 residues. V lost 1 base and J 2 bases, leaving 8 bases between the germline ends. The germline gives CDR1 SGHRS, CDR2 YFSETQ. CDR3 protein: CASSLNGNTDTQYF. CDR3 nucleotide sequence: TGCGCCAGCAGCTTGAACGGGAACACAGATACGCAGTATTTT.

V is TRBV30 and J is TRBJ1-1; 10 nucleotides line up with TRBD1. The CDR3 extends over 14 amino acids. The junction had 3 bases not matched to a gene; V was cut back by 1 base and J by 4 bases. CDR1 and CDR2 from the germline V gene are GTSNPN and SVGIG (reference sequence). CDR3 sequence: CAWSAGQGSTEAFF. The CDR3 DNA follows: TGTGCCTGGAGTGCGGGACAGGGGAGCACTGAAGCTTTCTTT.

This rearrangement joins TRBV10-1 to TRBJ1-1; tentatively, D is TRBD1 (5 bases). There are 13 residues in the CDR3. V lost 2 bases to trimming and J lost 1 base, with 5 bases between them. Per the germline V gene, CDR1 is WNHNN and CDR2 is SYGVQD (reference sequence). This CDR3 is CASSEGANTEAFF. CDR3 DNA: TGCGCCAGCAGTGAGGGGGCGAACACTGAAGCTTTCTTT.

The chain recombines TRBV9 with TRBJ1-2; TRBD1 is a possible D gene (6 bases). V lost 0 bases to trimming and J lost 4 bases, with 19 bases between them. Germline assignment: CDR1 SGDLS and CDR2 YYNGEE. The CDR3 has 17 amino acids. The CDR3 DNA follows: TGTGCCAGCAGCGTAGCTACCGGCGGGGGGGCCGGCTATGGCTACACCTTC. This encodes CASSVATGGGAGYGYTF.

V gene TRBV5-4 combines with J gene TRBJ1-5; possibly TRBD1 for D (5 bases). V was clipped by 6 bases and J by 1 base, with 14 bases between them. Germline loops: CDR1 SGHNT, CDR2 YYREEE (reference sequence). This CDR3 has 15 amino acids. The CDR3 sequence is CASTTGGSSNQPQHF. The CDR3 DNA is TGTGCCAGCACCACGGGGGGGTCGAGCAATCAGCCCCAGCATTTT.

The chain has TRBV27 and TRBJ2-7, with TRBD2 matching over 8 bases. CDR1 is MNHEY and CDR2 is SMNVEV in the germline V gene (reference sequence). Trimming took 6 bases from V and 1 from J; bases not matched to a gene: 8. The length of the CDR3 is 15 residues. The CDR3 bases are TGTGCCAGCAGCCCGTTAGCGGGGCGTTCCTACGAGCAGTACTTC. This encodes CASSPLAGRSYEQYF.

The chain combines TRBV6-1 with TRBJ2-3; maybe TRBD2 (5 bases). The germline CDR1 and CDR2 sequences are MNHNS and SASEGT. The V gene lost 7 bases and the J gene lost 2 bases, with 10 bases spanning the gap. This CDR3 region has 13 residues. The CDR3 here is CASMRADTDTQYF. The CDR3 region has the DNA TGTGCCAGCATGAGGGCAGACACAGATACGCAGTATTTT.

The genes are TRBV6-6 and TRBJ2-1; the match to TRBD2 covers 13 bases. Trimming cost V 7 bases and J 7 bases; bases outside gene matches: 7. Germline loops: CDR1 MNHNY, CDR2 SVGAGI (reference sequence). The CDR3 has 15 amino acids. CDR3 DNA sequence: TGTGCCAGCACCCCAGGACTAGCGGGAGTGAATGAGCAGTTCTTC. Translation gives CASTPGLAGVNEQFF.

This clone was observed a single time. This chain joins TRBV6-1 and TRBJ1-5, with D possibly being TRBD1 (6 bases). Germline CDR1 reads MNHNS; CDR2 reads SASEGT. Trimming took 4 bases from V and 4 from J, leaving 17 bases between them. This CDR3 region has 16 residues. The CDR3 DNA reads TGTGCCAGCAGTGGGTTACAGGTCCAGGGGAATCAGCCCCAGCATTTT. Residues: CASSGLQVQGNQPQHF.

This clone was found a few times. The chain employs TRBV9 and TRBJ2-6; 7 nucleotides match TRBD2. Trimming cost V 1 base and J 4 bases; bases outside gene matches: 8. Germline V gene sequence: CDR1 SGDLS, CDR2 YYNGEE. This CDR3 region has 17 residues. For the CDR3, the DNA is TGTGCCAGCAGCGTATCGAGTCTAGCGGCCGGGGCCAACGTCCTGACTTTC. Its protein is CASSVSSLAAGANVLTF.

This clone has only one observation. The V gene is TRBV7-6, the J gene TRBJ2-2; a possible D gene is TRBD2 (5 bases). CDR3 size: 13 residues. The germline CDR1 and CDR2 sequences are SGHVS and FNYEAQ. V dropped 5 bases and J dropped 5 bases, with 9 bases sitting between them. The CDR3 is CASSPEGTGELFF. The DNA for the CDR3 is TGTGCCAGCAGCCCAGAGGGAACCGGGGAGCTGTTTTTT. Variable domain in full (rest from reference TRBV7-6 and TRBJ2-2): GAGVSQSPRYKVTKRGQDVALRCDPISGHVSLYWYRQALGQGPEFLTYFNYEAQQDKSGLPNDRFSAERPEGSISTLTIQRTEQRDSAMYRCASSPEGTGELFFGEGSRLTVL.

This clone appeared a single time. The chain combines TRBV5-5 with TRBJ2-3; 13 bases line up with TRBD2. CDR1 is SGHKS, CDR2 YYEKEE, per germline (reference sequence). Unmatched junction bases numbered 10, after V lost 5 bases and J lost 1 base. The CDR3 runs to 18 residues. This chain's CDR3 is CASRFGLAGVWGTDTQYF. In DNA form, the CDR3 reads TGTGCCAGCAGATTTGGACTAGCGGGAGTATGGGGCACAGATACGCAGTATTTT.

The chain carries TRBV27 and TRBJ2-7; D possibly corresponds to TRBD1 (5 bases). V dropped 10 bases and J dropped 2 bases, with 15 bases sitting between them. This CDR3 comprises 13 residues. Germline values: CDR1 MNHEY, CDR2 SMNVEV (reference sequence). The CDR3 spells CATAQTATYEQYF. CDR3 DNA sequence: TGTGCCACAGCGCAGACAGCAACCTACGAGCAGTACTTC.

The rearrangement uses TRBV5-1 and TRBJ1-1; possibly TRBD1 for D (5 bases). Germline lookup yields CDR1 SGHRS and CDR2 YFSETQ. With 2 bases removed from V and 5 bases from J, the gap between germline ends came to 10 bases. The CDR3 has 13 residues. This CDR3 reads CASSFGGGTEAFF. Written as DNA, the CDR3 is TGCGCCAGCAGCTTTGGGGGAGGAACTGAAGCTTTCTTT.

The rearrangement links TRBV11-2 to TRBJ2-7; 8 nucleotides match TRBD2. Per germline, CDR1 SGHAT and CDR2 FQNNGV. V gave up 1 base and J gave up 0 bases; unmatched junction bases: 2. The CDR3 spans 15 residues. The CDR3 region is CASSLGSGSSYEQYF. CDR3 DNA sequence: TGTGCCAGCAGCTTAGGGAGCGGGAGCTCCTACGAGCAGTACTTC.

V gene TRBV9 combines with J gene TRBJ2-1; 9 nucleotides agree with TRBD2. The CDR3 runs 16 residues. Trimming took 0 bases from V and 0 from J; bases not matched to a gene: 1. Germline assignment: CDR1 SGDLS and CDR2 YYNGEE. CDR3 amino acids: CASSVGGGDSYNEQFF. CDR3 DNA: TGTGCCAGCAGCGTAGGCGGGGGGGACTCCTACAATGAGCAGTTCTTC.

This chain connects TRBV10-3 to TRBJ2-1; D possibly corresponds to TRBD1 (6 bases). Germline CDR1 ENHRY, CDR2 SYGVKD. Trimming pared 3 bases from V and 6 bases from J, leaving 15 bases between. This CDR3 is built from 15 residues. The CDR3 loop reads CAISDHQGPFNEQFF. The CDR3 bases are TGTGCCATCAGTGATCATCAGGGGCCCTTCAATGAGCAGTTCTTC.

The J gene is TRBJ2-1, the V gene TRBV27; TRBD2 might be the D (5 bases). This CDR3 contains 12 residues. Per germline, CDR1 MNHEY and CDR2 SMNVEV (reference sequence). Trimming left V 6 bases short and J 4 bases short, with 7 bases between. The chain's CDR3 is CASSSGYNEQFF. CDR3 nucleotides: TGTGCCAGCAGCAGCGGTTACAATGAGCAGTTCTTC.

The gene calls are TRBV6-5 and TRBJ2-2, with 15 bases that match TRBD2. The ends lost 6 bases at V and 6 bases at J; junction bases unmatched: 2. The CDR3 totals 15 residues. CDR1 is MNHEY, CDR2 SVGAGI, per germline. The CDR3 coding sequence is TGTGCCAGCAGGGGACTAGCGGGAGGCGCCGGGGAGCTGTTTTTT. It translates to CASRGLAGGAGELFF.